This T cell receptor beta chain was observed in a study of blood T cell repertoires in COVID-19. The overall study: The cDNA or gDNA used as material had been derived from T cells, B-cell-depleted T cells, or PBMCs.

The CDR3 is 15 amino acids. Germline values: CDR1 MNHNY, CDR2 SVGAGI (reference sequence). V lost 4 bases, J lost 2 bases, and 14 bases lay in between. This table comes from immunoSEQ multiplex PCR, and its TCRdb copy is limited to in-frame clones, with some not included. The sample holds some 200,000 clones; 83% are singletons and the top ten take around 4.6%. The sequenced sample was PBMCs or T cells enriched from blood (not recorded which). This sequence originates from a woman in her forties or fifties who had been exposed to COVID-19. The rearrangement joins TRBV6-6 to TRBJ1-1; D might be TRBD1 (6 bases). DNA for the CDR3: TGTGCCAGCAGTTCCTCGGACAGCCTAAACACTGAAGCTTTCTTT. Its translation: CASSSSDSLNTEAFF.